Sequencing of this T cell receptor beta chain was carried out in a study of cytomegalovirus exposure and HLA in healthy donors (dated by TCRdb to the late 2010s). Broadly, across the study: In an earlier analysis of approximately 500 of the donors, less than 350 Gb of sequence data and approximately 100 million unique TCR beta sequences from about 179 million T cells were reported. Around 330 gigabases of sequencing data and around 80 million unique TCR sequences made up an early release that covered nearly 650 HLA-typed donors. Of the 300 to 400 genotyped donors, about 80% fell in the genetic ancestry cluster associated with self-reported Caucasian donors. The study was designed to test whether signatures of past pathogen exposure could be identified by cataloging public T cell receptors. The study profiled the T cell repertoires of 500 to 800 subjects by immunosequencing and related them to cytomegalovirus serostatus. A separate validation cohort of roughly 110 different subjects was used in addition to the 666-subject first cohort. To predict cytomegalovirus infection status, the study combined high-throughput TCR immunosequencing, statistical association of individual TCRs with disease status, and machine learning. A later analysis re-analyzed previously published TCR beta repertoires from 500 to 700 donors and added high-resolution HLA genotyping to study TCR occurrence patterns. Rather than using new phenotypic data, the later analysis identified candidate immune exposures from TCR beta sequences and from how often those sequences occurred across donors. To decide whether each TCR beta V gene segment behaved as functional or pseudogenic, an earlier analysis of some 570 of the donors relied on high-throughput TCR beta sequencing. Donor age, sex, ethnicity and CMV serostatus were compiled alongside the repertoire data. A later genetic analysis took genome-wide SNP genotypes for about 55% of the 666 donors and used that subset as a discovery cohort. Every discovery cohort repertoire had been produced on one sequencing platform. Class I and class II HLA loci were covered by the typing at four-digit resolution. The number of donors typed differed by locus, with 629-630 for A, B, C, DRB1 and DQB1, roughly 520 for DQA1, over 600 for DPA1, and roughly 450 for DPB1. About five DR-DQ haplotypes were treated as single units for association and clustering because of strong linkage in the cohort. Among about 400 genotyped donors of the cohort, an average of approximately 240,000 unique TCR beta nucleotide sequences was sequenced per donor, of which about 18% were non-productive.

In total, just over 650 healthy bone marrow donors made up the cohort. At the time of sampling, all cohort members were nominally healthy, though unrecorded immune exposures were likely present. The donor tested CMV seropositive and was one of the 289 seropositive cohort members. Each donor provided a peripheral blood sample, and peripheral blood mononuclear cells were used for TCR beta sequencing. The Qiagen DNeasy Blood Extraction Kit was used to extract genomic DNA from the blood cell samples. Worth noting for this clone: It has no known antigen specificity. No base-level quality is on record; no much larger clone is a single base apart.

The CDR3, from cysteine to phenylalanine, totals 13 residues. Only CDR3 DNA remains: 39 bases, in frame from the first base. V is shortened by 3 bases, J by 7 bases, and the region joining them spans 12 bases. From a lookup of the germline V gene (reference sequence), CDR1 and CDR2 are MNHEY and SMNVEV. Preparation of the library involved the immunoSEQ multiplex PCR assay. A mixture of 60 forward primers for TCR Vbeta segments and 13 reverse primers for TCR Jbeta segments was used in the multiplex PCR. Amplification of the CDR3 region of rearranged TCR beta genes was performed with a multiplex PCR assay on genomic DNA. On the Illumina HiSeq System, the amplified TCR beta libraries were sequenced as 87-base-pair reads. Turning to the authors' computational methods: A later analysis tallied around 87 million unique TCR beta chains across the approximately 670 repertoires, and approximately 12 million of those chains were shared by two or more donors. To remove PCR and sequencing errors, raw reads were error-corrected and collapsed into unique sequences using a nearest-neighbor algorithm that merged closely related sequences. V, D and J gene segments were assigned by aligning CDR3 sequences to IMGT reference sequences. For a sequence to be retained, a match of at least six nucleotides to both a V gene segment and a J gene segment was required. Rearrangements were classified as productive when the CDR3 lacked stop codons and remained in frame with V and J, and all other rearrangements were classified as non-productive. Following IMGT convention, CDR3 was defined as the stretch from the second conserved V-encoded cysteine up to the conserved J-encoded phenylalanine. The earlier analysis of 587 of the donors excluded sequences that lacked an unambiguous match to a single V gene segment. An earlier analysis of several hundred of the donors called V segments functional above 56.7% productive rearrangements and segregating when the between-donor standard deviation exceeded 5%. A statistical classification framework was built for diagnosing cytomegalovirus status from the catalog of TCR beta chain sequences. In a later analysis, TCR nucleotide sequences were compared against IMGT/GENE-DB human TR gene sequences so that V and J genes could be assigned. Using the TCRdist pipeline, a later analysis assigned CDR3 sequences along with most-parsimonious VDJ recombination scenarios. In a later analysis, each TCR beta chain was defined by its CDR3 amino acid sequence together with its V-gene family, and reads without a unique V-gene family were excluded. As a way to deal with suspected cross-contamination and a sequencing artifact, a later analysis dropped hundreds of nucleotide sequences that were highly shared and had low generation probability. In a later analysis, a clonal expansion index was calculated for each public chain from normalized within-repertoire ranks of inferred template counts. In a later analysis, generation probabilities were computed with a VDJ recombination model fitted to out-of-frame rearrangements, and the resulting probabilities were checked against IGoR. A later analysis scored TCR-TCR, TCR-HLA and TCR-CMV co-occurrence with hypergeometric tests, applying a repertoire-size bias correction to TCR pairs. A later analysis estimated false discovery rates by permuting HLA or CMV assignments 20 times. In a later analysis, co-occurring TCRs were grouped using DBSCAN, with TCRdist sequence similarity added in when clustering inside HLA-allele-positive subsets. Repertoires with fewer than 30,000 or more than 120,000 public chains were left out of co-occurrence clustering, as were about 5 repertoires with anomalous nucleotide sharing. This immuneACCESS table, as held by TCRdb, lists in-frame sequences with V and J called but not all clones. Of the missing ones, under half trace to an unresolved V gene in checked studies; the others have no known cause. Clonal size and the V and J genes are those of that table, whereas D and trimming came from the DNA. The sample table holds 150,000 or so clones, of which approximately 84% were seen once. The ten largest clones take up around 6.6% of the sample.

Study-wide findings and limitations: Most CMV-associated TCR beta chains appeared to be HLA-restricted in a later analysis, and the HLA associations seemed to be driven largely by CMV exposure. V-gene and J-gene trimming of TCR beta chains was associated with a missense DCLRE1C variant in a later genetic analysis, and the association was replicated in an independent cohort. A later analysis reported that several top co-occurrence clusters appeared linked to parvovirus B19, influenza, CMV and Epstein-Barr virus. Because counts were too low, 15 or so rarely observed V segments, including chromosome 9 orphons, were excluded from the earlier analysis of several hundred of the donors. Broadly in line with IMGT annotations, most TCR beta V segments showed up in productive rearrangements about 87% or about 30% of the time in an earlier analysis of 587 of the donors. The cohort was sequenced for TCR beta chains only, and without alpha or paired-chain data the features that could be detected were limited. It was suggested by the authors that the approach could potentially be generalized to other disease states and immunological phenotypes. Roughly uniform sequencing depth across donors was assumed in presence/absence analyses, although this assumption may not hold. While some public TCRs were present in many individuals, most TCR sequences turned up only very rarely across donors. Some IMGT-functional V segments, including TRBV6-2 and TRBV6-3, could not be distinguished by the 87-base-pair reads and were therefore excluded. Because HLA typing was missing for some donors at each locus, association tests included only the typed subset. Immune exposure information for the cohort was limited to CMV serostatus. In both the original and validation cohorts, the classifier was reported to diagnose cytomegalovirus status with high specificity and sensitivity. According to a later genetic analysis, donors in an Asian-associated ancestry cluster had fewer N-insertions in productive TCRs than the approximately 650-donor mean. A group of highly shared sequence variants was considered likely to be a technical artifact of the sequencing pipeline. According to a later analysis, TCR association rates differed among HLA loci, with DRB1 alleles showing the most associated TCRs and HLA-C alleles showing the fewest. In a later analysis, HLA-associated TCR beta chains were found to be more clonally expanded and to have lower generation probabilities than equally common non-associated chains. Three of the identified cytomegalovirus-associated TCR beta chains were confirmed in vitro to be specific for cytomegalovirus antigens. Linkage disequilibrium might explain the correlated functional status among segregating V segments, but an unknown experimental factor could not be ruled out. In the study, 150 to 200 TCR beta chains were listed as associated with cytomegalovirus. A further reported finding was that TCR beta sequences accurately predicted the HLA-A and HLA-B alleles for most subjects in the first cohort. Strong co-occurrence of HLA alleles, especially DR and DQ, made assigning TCR associations to individual alleles difficult. A later analysis associated 16,951 TCR beta sequences with specific HLA alleles at a false discovery rate of 0.05.

The TCR comes from a male donor in good health and CMV-seropositive. Input material: PBMCs. The chain uses TRBV27 and TRBJ1-1; the D gene is not confidently resolved. This receptor carries the CDR3 CASSFYPRSEAFF. The DNA reads TGTGCCAGCAGTTTTTATCCGCGGAGTGAAGCTTTCTTT.